This T cell receptor beta chain is from a study of beta chain features in type 1 diabetes. V lost 4 bases and J 7 bases, leaving 11 bases between the germline ends. Germline V gene data show CDR1 as SNHLY and CDR2 as FYNNEI. This CDR3 is built from 13 residues. The study, taken as a whole, reports: The naive, central memory and Treg TCRB repertoires looked more alike in patients than they did in healthy donors. Shorter templates might be favored by PCR, and equally so in patients and in controls. People with Type 1 diabetes carried modestly yet significantly shorter TCRB CDR3s in all four CD4+ subsets.

Every single donor gave one heparinised blood draw, and these averaged about 100 mL. Sorted populations were all over 95% pure. The investigators reverse transcribed all of the isolated RNA, so they sequenced expressed TCRB transcripts. The assay was immunoSEQ multiplex PCR, and TCRdb's table has in-frame clones only and misses some. Altogether about 740,000 clones are present, over 10% being singletons, with the ten largest covering less than 0.025%. Points on this clone: Its target is unknown.

The sample taken for sequencing was naive CD4+ T cells from blood. The receptor comes from a man aged 18 to 35 with type 1 diabetes. The chain employs TRBV2 and TRBJ1-5; D is possibly TRBD1 (5 bases). The CDR3 protein is CASSAQGGQPQHF. As DNA, the CDR3 is TGTGCCAGCAGTGCTCAGGGAGGCCAGCCCCAGCATTTT.